This TCR beta chain was captured by sequencing in a study of T cells in Graves' hyperthyroidism and ophthalmopathy. This clonotype has a count of ten or more. Its antigen is unidentified. TCR beta CDR3 sequences were amplified from RNA transcripts. First-round RT-PCR targeting the TCR CDR3 was performed with the HTBI primer set. TCRdb processed the multiplex PCR reads anew with MiXCR; each CDR3 protein has one entry. The data hold about 320,000 distinct CDR3 sequences, with approximately 15% observed a single time. Study-wide points: The model predicted ophthalmopathy a median approximately 6 months before onset.

The ends were cut back, 3 bases at V and 2 bases at J, with 17 bases in the middle. The CDR3 loop spans 16 amino acids. CDR1 GTSNPN and CDR2 SVGIG come from the germline V gene (reference sequence). The TCR was taken from a man aged 25 to 40 with Graves' hyperthyroidism. The gene calls are TRBV30 and TRBJ1-5; D is unclear. Sequencing input: blood. The DNA for the CDR3 is TGTGCCTGGAGAGTTGGAGTCGGTTCGGGCAATCAGCCCCAGCATTTT. It specifies CAWRVGVGSGNQPQHF.